This entry lists 21 T cell receptor beta chains sequenced from one sample in a study of blood T cell repertoires in COVID-19. The repertoire was sequenced with immunoSEQ multiplex PCR; TCRdb's copy has only in-frame clones and lacks some. In the table there are some 150,000 clones, roughly 81% of which are singletons. Sequencing input: peripheral blood. These receptors all come from a human donor with acute or convalescent COVID-19. The donor label of this sample is uncertain.

The rearrangement joins TRBV4-3 to TRBJ1-4, with D hard to call. CDR3 length: 17 amino acids. Looked up from germline, CDR1 is LGHNA and CDR2 is YSLEER. With 0 bases removed from V and 4 bases from J, the gap between germline ends came to 15 bases. DNA of the CDR3: TGCGCCAGCAGCCAAGATTTGCAGGTTGAGGGTAATGAAAAACTGTTTTTT. It codes for CASSQDLQVEGNEKLFF.

The chain uses TRBV19 and TRBJ1-1; a weak D match, TRBD1 (6 bases). Germline V gene lookup returns CDR1 LNHDA and CDR2 SQIVND (reference sequence). Trimming cost V 3 bases and J 11 bases, with 16 bases left between them. The CDR3 sequence is 13 residues long. CDR3 region: CASSINGQGSAFF. The CDR3 DNA reads as TGTGCCAGTAGTATCAACGGGCAGGGGTCGGCTTTCTTT.

In DNA, the CDR3 is TGTGCCAGCAGCCTCGTTTCGGGGGAAGGAAACACCATATATTTT. Translation: CASSLVSGEGNTIYF. The chain couples TRBV5-6 to TRBJ1-3, with D perhaps matching TRBD1 (5 bases). The CDR3 covers 15 residues. Trimming took 4 bases from V and 4 from J, leaving 15 bases between them. The germline CDR1 and CDR2 sequences are SGHDT and YYEEEE.

The V call is TRBV9, the J call TRBJ2-3, with D maybe TRBD2 (6 bases). The CDR3 spans 16 residues. With 3 bases removed from V and 5 bases from J, the gap between germline ends came to 19 bases. Germline V gene data show CDR1 as SGDLS and CDR2 as YYNGEE. This CDR3 is CASSEDALAPLDTQYF. For the CDR3, the DNA is TGTGCCAGCAGCGAAGACGCACTAGCACCCCTAGATACGCAGTATTTT.

This chain links TRBV7-9 with TRBJ2-3; TRBD1 matches at 7 bases. This CDR3 is 16 amino acids long. Trimming removed 3 bases from V and 0 bases from J; junction bases left unmatched: 6. Germline assignment: CDR1 SEHNR and CDR2 FQNEAQ (reference sequence). CDR3 amino acids: CASSLTGLSSTDTQYF. The CDR3 DNA reads as TGTGCCAGCAGCTTGACAGGGCTTTCTAGCACAGATACGCAGTATTTT.

The count of this clone is one. The genes are TRBV7-3 and TRBJ2-1, with TRBD1 as a possible D gene (6 bases). The CDR3 loop spans 16 amino acids. Germline V gene lookup returns CDR1 SGHTA and CDR2 FQGTGA. V was cut by 6 bases and J by 0 bases, with 15 bases left in between. The CDR3 protein is CASRGPGTNSYNEQFF. The DNA for the CDR3 is TGTGCCAGCAGGGGTCCCGGGACAAACTCCTACAATGAGCAGTTCTTC.

The gene calls are TRBV5-4 and TRBJ2-1; 8 positions agree with TRBD2. The germline V gene has CDR1 SGHNT and CDR2 YYREEE (reference sequence). The J segment lost 3 bases and the V segment lost 1 base, leaving 3 bases of the junction unmatched. The CDR3 is 15 residues long. For the CDR3, the DNA is TGTGCCAGCAGCTTGTTGAGCGGGAGCTACAATGAGCAGTTCTTC. Translated, it gives CASSLLSGSYNEQFF. Using reference TRBV5-4 and TRBJ2-1 for the parts outside the CDR3, the full variable domain is ETGVTQSPTHLIKTRGQQVTLRCSSQSGHNTVSWYQQALGQGPQFIFQYYREEENGRGNFPPRFSGLQFPNYSSELNVNALELDDSALYLCASSLLSGSYNEQFFGPGTRLTVL.

V usage is TRBV29-1 and J usage is TRBJ1-1, with D perhaps matching TRBD1 (6 bases). V lost 4 bases to trimming and J lost 6 bases, with 15 bases between them. The CDR3 has 13 residues. In germline, CDR1 is SQVTM, CDR2 ANQGSEA. Written as DNA, the CDR3 is TGCAGCGTTGGTCCCCGGGGGGCCGCTGAAGCTTTCTTT. This encodes CSVGPRGAAEAFF.

The rearrangement links TRBV2 to TRBJ1-6; unclear D gene. This CDR3 comprises 12 residues. Trimming took off 1 base at V and 10 bases at J, with 5 bases between the two ends. Germline lookup yields CDR1 SNHLY and CDR2 FYNNEI. The CDR3 region has the DNA TGTGCCAGCAGTGAAGGTAGCTCACCCCTCCACTTT. Translation: CASSEGSSPLHF.

The V gene is TRBV18, the J gene TRBJ1-2, with 10 bases fitting TRBD1. From germline, CDR1 is KGHSH and CDR2 LQKENI. There are 14 residues in the CDR3. V was pared by 4 bases and J by 2 bases, with 1 base of the junction left unmatched. The CDR3 is CASSRGQGNYGYTF. As DNA, the CDR3 is TGTGCCAGCTCACGGGGACAGGGGAACTATGGCTACACCTTC. Combining the CDR3 with reference TRBV18 and TRBJ1-2 gives the whole variable domain NAGVMQNPRHLVRRRGQEARLRCSPMKGHSHVYWYRQLPEEGLKFMVYLQKENIIDESGMPKERFSAEFPKEGPSILRIQQVVRGDSAAYFCASSRGQGNYGYTFGSGTRLTVV.

J is TRBJ1-5 and V is TRBV3-1 (or the pseudogene TRBV3-2); D perhaps matches TRBD1 (6 bases). Germline values: CDR1 LGHDT, CDR2 YNNKEL (reference sequence). CDR3 size: 14 residues. The V and J ends lost 1 base and 3 bases respectively, with 7 bases between them. CDR3 amino acids: CASSQGTDNQPQHF. The CDR3 nucleotides are TGTGCCAGCAGCCAAGGGACAGACAATCAGCCCCAGCATTTT.

This rearrangement joins TRBV30 to TRBJ1-2; D gene ambiguous. CDR1 GTSNPN and CDR2 SVGIG come from the germline V gene (reference sequence). The V end was cut by 0 bases, the J end by 8 bases, with 13 bases between. This CDR3 has 13 amino acids. CDR3 bases: TGTGCCTGGAGTGTAGGCGGCGGTGGAGGCTACACCTTC. Protein product: CAWSVGGGGGYTF. Full variable domain (remainder filled in from reference TRBV30 and TRBJ1-2): SQTIHQWPATLVQPVGSPLSLECTVEGTSNPNLYWYRQAAGRGLQLLFYSVGIGQISSEVPQNLSASRPQDRQFILSSKKLLLSDSGFYLCAWSVGGGGGYTFGSGTRLTVV.

V and J are TRBV5-1 and TRBJ2-1; 10 bases are shared with TRBD2. The germline V gene has CDR1 SGHRS and CDR2 YFSETQ. The CDR3 covers 15 residues. After removal of 4 bases from V and 5 bases from J, the junction contained 6 bases not matched to a gene. CDR3 bases: TGCGCCAGCAGCCCTAGCGGGAGAGACGACAATGAGCAGTTCTTC. It codes for CASSPSGRDDNEQFF.

The V and J genes are TRBV23-1 and TRBJ1-1, with 9 bases that match TRBD1. TRBV23-1 counts as an open reading frame of uncertain function. This CDR3 contains 16 residues. Trimming cost V 7 bases and J 1 base; bases outside gene matches: 10. The CDR3 bases are TGCGCCAGCATTCGATACCCGGGACAGGGGAACACTGAAGCTTTCTTT. It yields the protein CASIRYPGQGNTEAFF.

The chain couples TRBV19 to TRBJ2-1, with TRBD2 as a possible D gene (6 bases). Between the trimmed V and J ends, which lost 1 base and 0 bases, there was a span of 7 bases. Germline CDR1 is LNHDA and CDR2 is SQIVND (reference sequence). The CDR3 extends over 15 amino acids. The CDR3 protein is CASSIGGGSYNEQFF. The CDR3, as DNA: TGTGCCAGTAGTATAGGGGGAGGCTCCTACAATGAGCAGTTCTTC.

This clone was seen just once. In nucleotides, the CDR3 is TGTGCCAGTAGGACGGGACAGGGGGTCTATGGCTACACCTTC. This sequence encodes CASRTGQGVYGYTF. This chain links TRBV19 with TRBJ1-2; 11 bases are shared with TRBD1. The CDR3 has 14 amino acids. V lost 6 bases to trimming and J lost 4 bases; unmatched junction nucleotides: 4. The germline V gene encodes CDR1 LNHDA and CDR2 SQIVND (reference sequence).

The rearrangement uses TRBV19 and TRBJ1-5, with 8 bases that match TRBD1. Per the germline V gene, CDR1 is LNHDA and CDR2 is SQIVND (reference sequence). Trimming removed 0 bases from V and 7 bases from J; junction bases left unmatched: 5. This CDR3 is 15 amino acids long. CDR3 residues: CASSIDAGGGQPQHF. The CDR3 bases are TGTGCCAGTAGTATAGACGCAGGGGGCGGACAGCCCCAGCATTTT.

The chain carries TRBV30 and TRBJ2-2; no definite D call. Germline V lookup: CDR1 GTSNPN, CDR2 SVGIG (reference sequence). Deletions cut 4 bases from V and 9 bases from J, with 9 bases between. This CDR3 has 11 amino acids. CDR3: CAWKLDRELFF. CDR3 DNA: TGTGCCTGGAAGCTAGACCGGGAGCTGTTTTTT. Full variable domain (outside the CDR3, taken from reference TRBV30 and TRBJ2-2): SQTIHQWPATLVQPVGSPLSLECTVEGTSNPNLYWYRQAAGRGLQLLFYSVGIGQISSEVPQNLSASRPQDRQFILSSKKLLLSDSGFYLCAWKLDRELFFGEGSRLTVL.

CDR3 region: CASSLGTGRWEKLFF. As DNA, the CDR3 is TGCGCCAGCAGCCTCGGGACAGGGAGATGGGAAAAACTGTTTTTT. The chain has TRBV4-3 and TRBJ1-4, with 9 bases identical to TRBD1. The trim removed 4 bases at V and 8 bases at J, leaving 8 bases unmatched. Germline CDR1 reads LGHNA; CDR2 reads YSLEER. CDR3 length: 15 residues.

This chain links TRBV7-3 with TRBJ2-3; the match to TRBD2 covers 10 bases. Germline assignment: CDR1 SGHTA and CDR2 FQGTGA. The CDR3 totals 15 residues. With V trimmed by 3 bases and J by 2 bases, 2 bases remained unmatched. CDR3 nucleotide sequence: TGTGCCAGCAGCTTCACTAGCGGGATCACAGATACGCAGTATTTT. Translation: CASSFTSGITDTQYF.

This clone has more than one count but fewer than ten. The chain's CDR3 is CASSLVRGQGIVWPQHF. In nucleotides, the CDR3 is TGTGCCAGCAGCTTAGTGAGGGGACAGGGGATTGTTTGGCCCCAGCATTTT. This rearrangement joins TRBV11-3 to TRBJ1-5; 10 bases agree with TRBD1. From germline, CDR1 is SGHNT and CDR2 YENEEA. The CDR3 has 17 amino acids. J was trimmed by 9 bases and V by 1 base; bases with no gene match: 12.